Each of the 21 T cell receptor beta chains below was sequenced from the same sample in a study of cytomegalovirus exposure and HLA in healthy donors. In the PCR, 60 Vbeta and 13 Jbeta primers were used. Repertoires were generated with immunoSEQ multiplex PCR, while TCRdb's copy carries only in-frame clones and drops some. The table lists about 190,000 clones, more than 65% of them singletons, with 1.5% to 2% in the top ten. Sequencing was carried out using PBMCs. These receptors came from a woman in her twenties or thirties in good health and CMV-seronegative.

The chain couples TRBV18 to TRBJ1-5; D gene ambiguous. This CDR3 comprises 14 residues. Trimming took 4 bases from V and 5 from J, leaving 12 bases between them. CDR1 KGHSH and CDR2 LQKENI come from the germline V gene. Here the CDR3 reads CASSLAGADQPQHF. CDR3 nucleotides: TGTGCCAGCTCACTGGCCGGCGCGGATCAGCCCCAGCATTTT.

The CDR3 loop reads CSFRDGSSYEQYF. The CDR3 DNA sequence: TGCAGCTTCAGGGACGGGAGCTCCTACGAGCAGTACTTC. The rearrangement joins TRBV29-1 to TRBJ2-7, with D perhaps TRBD2 (6 bases). V lost 8 bases to trimming and J lost 0 bases, with 14 bases between them. The CDR3 consists of 13 residues. Germline CDR1 and CDR2: SQVTM and ANQGSEA.

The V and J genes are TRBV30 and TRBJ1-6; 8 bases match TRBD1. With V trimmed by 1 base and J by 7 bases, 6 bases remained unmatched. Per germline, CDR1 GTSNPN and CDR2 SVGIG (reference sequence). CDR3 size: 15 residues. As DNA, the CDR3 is TGTGCCTGGAGTGATCTGGGACAGGCAAATTCACCCCTCCACTTT. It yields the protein CAWSDLGQANSPLHF.

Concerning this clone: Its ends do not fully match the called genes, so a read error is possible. The CDR3 nucleotides read TGCGCCAGCAGGTTGGGACAAACATCCTATGGCTACACCTTC. The encoded protein is CASRLGQTSYGYTF. The chain is built from TRBV5-1 and TRBJ1-2; maybe TRBD1 (6 bases). From germline, CDR1 is SGHRS and CDR2 YFSETQ. The CDR3 runs to 14 residues.

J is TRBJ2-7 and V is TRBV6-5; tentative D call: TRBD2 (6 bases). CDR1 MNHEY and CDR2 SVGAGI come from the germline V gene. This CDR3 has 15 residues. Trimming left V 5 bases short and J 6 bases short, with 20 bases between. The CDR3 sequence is CASSPVEGTSSEQYF. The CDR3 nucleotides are TGTGCCAGCAGTCCCGTCGAGGGGACTTCGTCCGAGCAGTACTTC.

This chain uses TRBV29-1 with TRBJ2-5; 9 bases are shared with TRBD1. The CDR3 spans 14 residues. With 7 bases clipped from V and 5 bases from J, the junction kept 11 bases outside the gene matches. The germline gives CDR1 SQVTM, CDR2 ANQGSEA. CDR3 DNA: TGCAGCGCTCGGACAGGGGCAATCCGGGAGACCCAGTACTTC. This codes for CSARTGAIRETQYF.

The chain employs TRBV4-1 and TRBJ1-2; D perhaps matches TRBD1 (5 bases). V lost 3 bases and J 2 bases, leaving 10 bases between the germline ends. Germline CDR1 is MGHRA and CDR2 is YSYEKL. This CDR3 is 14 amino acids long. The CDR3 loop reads CASSHGQPNYGYTF. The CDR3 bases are TGCGCCAGCAGCCACGGACAACCCAACTATGGCTACACCTTC.

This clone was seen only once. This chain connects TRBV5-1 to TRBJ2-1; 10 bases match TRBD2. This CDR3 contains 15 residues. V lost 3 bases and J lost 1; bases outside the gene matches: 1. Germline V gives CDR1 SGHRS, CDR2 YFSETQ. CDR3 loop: CASSSSGGSYNEQFF. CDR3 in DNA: TGCGCCAGCAGCTCTAGCGGGGGATCCTACAATGAGCAGTTCTTC.

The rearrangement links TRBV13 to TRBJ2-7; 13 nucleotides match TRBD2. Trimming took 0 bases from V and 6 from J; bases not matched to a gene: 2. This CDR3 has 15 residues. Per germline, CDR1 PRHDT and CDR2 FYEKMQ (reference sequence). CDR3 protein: CASSLGGLAGTEQYF. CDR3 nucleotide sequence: TGTGCCAGCAGCTTAGGGGGACTAGCGGGGACCGAGCAGTACTTC.

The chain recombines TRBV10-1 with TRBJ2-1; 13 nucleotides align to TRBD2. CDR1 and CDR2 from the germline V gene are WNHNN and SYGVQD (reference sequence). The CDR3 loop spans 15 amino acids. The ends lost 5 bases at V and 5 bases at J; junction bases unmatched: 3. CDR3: CASSILAGGNNEQFF. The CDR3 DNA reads TGCGCCAGCAGTATACTAGCGGGAGGGAACAATGAGCAGTTCTTC.

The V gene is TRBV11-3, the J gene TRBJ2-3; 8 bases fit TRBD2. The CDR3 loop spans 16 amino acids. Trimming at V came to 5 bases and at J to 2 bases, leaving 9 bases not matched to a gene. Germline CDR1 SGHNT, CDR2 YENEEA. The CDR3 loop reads CASSAYGGADTDTQYF. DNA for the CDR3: TGTGCCAGCAGCGCATACGGGGGGGCCGACACAGATACGCAGTATTTT. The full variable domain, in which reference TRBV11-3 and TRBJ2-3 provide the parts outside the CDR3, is EAGVVQSPRYKIIEKKQPVAFWCNPISGHNTLYWYLQNLGQGPELLIRYENEEAVDDSQLPKDRFSAERLKGVDSTLKIQPAELGDSAVYLCASSAYGGADTDTQYFGPGTRLTVL.

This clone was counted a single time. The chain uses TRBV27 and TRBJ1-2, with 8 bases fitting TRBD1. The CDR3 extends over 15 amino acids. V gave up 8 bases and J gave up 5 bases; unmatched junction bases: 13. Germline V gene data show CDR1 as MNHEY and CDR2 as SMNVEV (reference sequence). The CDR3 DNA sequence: TGTGCCAGCCTTGCCTTGACAGGGGACCATTATGGCTACACCTTC. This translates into CASLALTGDHYGYTF.

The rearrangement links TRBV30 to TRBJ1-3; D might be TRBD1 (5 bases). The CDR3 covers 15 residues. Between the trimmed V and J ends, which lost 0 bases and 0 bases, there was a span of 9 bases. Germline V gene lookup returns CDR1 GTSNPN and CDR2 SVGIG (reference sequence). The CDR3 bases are TGTGCCTGGAGTGTCAAGGGGTCCTCTGGAAACACCATATATTTT. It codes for CAWSVKGSSGNTIYF.

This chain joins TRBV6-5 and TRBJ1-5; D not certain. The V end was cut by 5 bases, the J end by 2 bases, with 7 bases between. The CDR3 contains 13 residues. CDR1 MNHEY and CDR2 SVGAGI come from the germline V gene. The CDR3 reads CASSEAGNQPQHF. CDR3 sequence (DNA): TGTGCCAGCAGTGAAGCGGGCAATCAGCCCCAGCATTTT.

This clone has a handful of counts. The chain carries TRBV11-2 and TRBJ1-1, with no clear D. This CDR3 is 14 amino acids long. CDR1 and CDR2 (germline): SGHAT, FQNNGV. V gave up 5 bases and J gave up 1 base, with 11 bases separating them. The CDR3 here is CASSAPGRNTEAFF. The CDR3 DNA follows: TGTGCCAGCAGCGCCCCTGGCAGGAACACTGAAGCTTTCTTT.

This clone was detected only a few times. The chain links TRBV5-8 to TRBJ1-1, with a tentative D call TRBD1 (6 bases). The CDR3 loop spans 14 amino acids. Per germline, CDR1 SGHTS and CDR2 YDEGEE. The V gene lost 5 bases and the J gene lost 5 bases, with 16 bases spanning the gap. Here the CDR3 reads CASRWGRGRTEAFF. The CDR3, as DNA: TGTGCCAGCAGGTGGGGGCGGGGGAGGACTGAAGCTTTCTTT.

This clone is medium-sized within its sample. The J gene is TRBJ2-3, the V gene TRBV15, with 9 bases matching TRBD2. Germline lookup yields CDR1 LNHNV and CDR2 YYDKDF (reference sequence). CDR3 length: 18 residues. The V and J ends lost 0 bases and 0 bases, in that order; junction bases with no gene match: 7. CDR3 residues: CATSRDVSGGPSTDTQYF. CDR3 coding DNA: TGTGCCACCAGCAGAGATGTGAGCGGGGGGCCCAGCACAGATACGCAGTATTTT.

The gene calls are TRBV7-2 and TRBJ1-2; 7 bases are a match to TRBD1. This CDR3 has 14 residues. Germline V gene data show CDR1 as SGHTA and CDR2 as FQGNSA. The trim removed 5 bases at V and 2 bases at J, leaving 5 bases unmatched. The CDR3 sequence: CASSPGTANYGYTF. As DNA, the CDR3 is TGTGCCAGCAGCCCAGGGACAGCAAACTATGGCTACACCTTC.

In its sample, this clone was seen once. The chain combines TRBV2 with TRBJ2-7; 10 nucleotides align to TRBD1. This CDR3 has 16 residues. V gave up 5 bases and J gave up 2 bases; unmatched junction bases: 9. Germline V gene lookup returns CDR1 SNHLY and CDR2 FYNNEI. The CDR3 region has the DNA TGTGCCAGCAGTTTCCTCGCCGGGACAGGGGCCTACGAGCAGTACTTC. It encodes CASSFLAGTGAYEQYF.

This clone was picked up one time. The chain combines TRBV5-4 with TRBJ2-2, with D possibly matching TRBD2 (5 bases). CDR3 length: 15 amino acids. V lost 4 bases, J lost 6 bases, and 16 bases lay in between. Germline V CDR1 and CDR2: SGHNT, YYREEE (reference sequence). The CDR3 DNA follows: TGTGCCAGCAGCGGAAGACCGAGGGTTTCCGGGGAGCTGTTTTTT. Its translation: CASSGRPRVSGELFF.

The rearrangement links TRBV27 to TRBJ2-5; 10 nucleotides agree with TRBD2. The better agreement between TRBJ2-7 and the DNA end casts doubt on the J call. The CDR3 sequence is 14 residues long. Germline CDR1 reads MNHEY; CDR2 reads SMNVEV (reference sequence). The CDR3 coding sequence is TGTGCCAGCAGACTAGCGGGGAGTTTCTACGAGCAGTACTTC. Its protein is CASRLAGSFYEQYF.